Shown below are 27 T cell receptor beta chains from a single sample sequenced in a study of breast tumors, draining lymph nodes, adjacent tissues. TCRdb re-called the multiplex PCR reads with MiXCR, one entry per CDR3 protein. The sample has approximately 130,000 distinct CDR3 sequences; over 20% are singletons. The lymph nodes were axillary draining lymph nodes from breast cancer patients. Specimen: axillary lymph node tissue. These receptors all stem from a female donor with breast cancer. Some clones in this sample may be carry-over from other donors' samples.

V usage is TRBV6-6 and J usage is TRBJ1-1, with TRBD1 identical over 9 bases. The J segment lost 3 bases and the V segment lost 5 bases, leaving 10 bases of the junction unmatched. The CDR3 runs to 16 residues. Germline V gene data show CDR1 as MNHNY and CDR2 as SVGAGI (reference sequence). CDR3 DNA sequence: TGTGCCAGCAGTGATGGGGACAGGGAGTTGGACACTGAAGCTTTCTTT. Translated: CASSDGDRELDTEAFF.

Worth noting for this clonotype: This may come from a read error, since a much larger clone is one base off. V gene TRBV10-1 combines with J gene TRBJ2-1; 9 nucleotides align to TRBD2. Germline-derived CDR1 and CDR2 are WNHNN and SYGVQD (reference sequence). V lost 8 bases to trimming and J lost 6 bases; unmatched junction nucleotides: 5. CDR3 length: 13 residues. CDR3 residues: CASGVAGANEQFF. DNA for the CDR3: TGCGCCAGCGGGGTAGCGGGAGCCAATGAGCAGTTCTTC.

There are many counts of this clonotype. The chain uses TRBV27 and TRBJ2-5; the match to TRBD2 covers 11 bases. V shed 7 bases, J shed 2 bases, and the junction held 6 bases outside the gene matches. CDR1 and CDR2 (germline): MNHEY, SMNVEV (reference sequence). CDR3 length: 15 amino acids. The CDR3 sequence: CASKSLAGGQETQYF. As DNA, the CDR3 is TGTGCCAGCAAGTCTTTAGCGGGAGGGCAAGAGACCCAGTACTTC.

This clonotype was seen repeatedly, ten times or more. V and J are TRBV18 and TRBJ1-2; D is uncertain. The CDR3 is 13 amino acids. CDR1 and CDR2 (germline): KGHSH, LQKENI. With 3 bases removed from V and 3 bases from J, the gap between germline ends came to 8 bases. CDR3 sequence reads: CASSPGGDYGYTF. The CDR3 DNA is TGTGCCAGCTCACCCGGCGGGGACTATGGCTACACCTTC.

This clonotype has a count of ten or more. The chain links TRBV20-1 to TRBJ2-3; TRBD2 matches at 10 bases. The V gene's germline CDR1 is DFQATT and CDR2 SNEGSKA (reference sequence). Losses at the gene ends were 2 bases for V and 2 bases for J; bases not matched to a gene: 7. CDR3 length: 16 amino acids. The CDR3 is CSARPSGSRFTDTQYF. Written as DNA, the CDR3 is TGCAGTGCTAGACCTAGCGGGAGTAGATTCACAGATACGCAGTATTTT.

In regard to this clonotype: Given a much more abundant clone one base away, this may be a read error. In nucleotides, the CDR3 is TGTGCCAGCGGCCCATTCCGGGGAGGGGGCTACGAGCAGTACTTC. Translation gives CASGPFRGGGYEQYF. The rearrangement joins TRBV2 to TRBJ2-7; the D gene is possibly TRBD2 (7 bases). The CDR3 has 15 residues. CDR1 is SNHLY and CDR2 is FYNNEI in the germline V gene. Between the trimmed V and J ends, which lost 8 bases and 3 bases, there was a span of 20 bases.

A remark on this clonotype: In this CDR3 the conserved last residue, phenylalanine or tryptophan, is missing, so a read error is likely. The V and J genes are TRBV5-1 and TRBJ2-2; 7 bases fit TRBD1. CDR1 is SGHRS, CDR2 YFSETQ, per germline. V shed 4 bases, J shed 3 bases, and the junction held 9 bases outside the gene matches. The CDR3 loop spans 16 amino acids. CDR3 in DNA: TGCGCCAGCAGCCCTGGGGACAGAGGGCACACCGGGGAGCTGTTTGTT. It yields the protein CASSPGDRGHTGELFV.

A note on this clonotype: This may arise from a read error, as a much more abundant clone is one base away. The gene calls are TRBV20-1 and TRBJ2-4; D ambiguous. Trimming cost V 5 bases and J 0 bases, with 11 bases left between them. This CDR3 spans 14 amino acids. CDR1 DFQATT and CDR2 SNEGSKA come from the germline V gene (reference sequence). CDR3 protein: CSADTSPAKNIQYF. CDR3 sequence (DNA): TGCAGTGCTGACACCAGCCCAGCCAAAAACATTCAGTACTTC.

This rearrangement joins TRBV19 to TRBJ1-5, with TRBD1 matching over 11 bases. V was clipped by 4 bases and J by 6 bases; unmatched bases: 8. The germline V gene encodes CDR1 LNHDA and CDR2 SQIVND (reference sequence). This CDR3 is 16 amino acids long. The DNA for the CDR3 is TGTGCCAGTAGTACTCCGGGACAGGGGGGTTCTCAGCCCCAGCATTTT. Translation: CASSTPGQGGSQPQHF.

This clonotype was counted many times. The chain joins TRBV7-2 to TRBJ2-2, with 7 bases lining up with TRBD1. V shed 7 bases, J shed 7 bases, and the junction held 6 bases outside the gene matches. This CDR3 is built from 13 residues. Germline values: CDR1 SGHTA, CDR2 FQGNSA. CDR3 protein: CASIFPGGGELFF. The CDR3, as DNA: TGTGCCAGCATCTTCCCAGGGGGCGGGGAGCTGTTTTTT.

This clonotype occurred many times. The V gene is TRBV4-1, the J gene TRBJ2-7; 12 nucleotides line up with TRBD2. This CDR3 has 14 amino acids. The germline V gene has CDR1 MGHRA and CDR2 YSYEKL. With V trimmed by 4 bases and J by 6 bases, 4 bases remained unmatched. The CDR3 nucleotides are TGCGCCAGCAGCCCCGGACTAGCGGGACGCGAGCAGTACTTC. Protein product: CASSPGLAGREQYF.

This clonotype appeared many times. The chain employs TRBV11-2 and TRBJ2-1, with a weak D call TRBD2 (5 bases). The CDR3 runs to 18 residues. V gave up 4 bases and J gave up 1 base, with 20 bases separating them. The germline V gene has CDR1 SGHAT and CDR2 FQNNGV. This CDR3 reads CASSSRGRSALSYNEQFF. The CDR3 DNA is TGTGCCAGCAGCTCCCGAGGTCGTAGCGCCCTATCCTACAATGAGCAGTTCTTC.

The sample holds many counts of this clonotype. This sequence joins TRBV29-1 and TRBJ2-1; D perhaps matches TRBD1 (6 bases). The germline V and J ends were trimmed by 1 base and 7 bases, with 8 bases remaining between them. The CDR3 contains 12 residues. CDR1 and CDR2 from the germline V gene are SQVTM and ANQGSEA. The CDR3: CSVEGTANEQFF. Here the CDR3 DNA reads TGCAGCGTTGAAGGGACAGCAAATGAGCAGTTCTTC.

Concerning this clonotype itself: This clone may be a read error of a much larger clone one base away. The chain links TRBV6-1 to TRBJ2-7; D is unclear. The CDR3 length is 14 residues. The V gene lost 1 base and the J gene lost 5 bases, with 12 bases spanning the gap. Per the germline V gene, CDR1 is MNHNS and CDR2 is SASEGT. CDR3 nucleotide sequence: TGTGCCAGCAGTGAAGGTAGGGCGGTCGACGAGCAGTACTTC. Translation: CASSEGRAVDEQYF.

V gene TRBV9 combines with J gene TRBJ2-3; D unclear. V lost 4 bases to trimming and J lost 8 bases, with 14 bases between them. The CDR3 consists of 13 residues. Germline V gives CDR1 SGDLS, CDR2 YYNGEE. CDR3 nucleotides: TGTGCCAGCAGCCCCCCCGGGTTGGCTACGCAGTATTTT. Translation gives CASSPPGLATQYF. The complete variable domain, with remaining parts taken from reference TRBV9 and TRBJ2-3, reads DSGVTQTPKHLITATGQRVTLRCSPRSGDLSVYWYQQSLDQGLQFLIQYYNGEERAKGNILERFSAQQFPDLHSELNLSSLELGDSALYFCASSPPGLATQYFGPGTRLTVL.

The chain is built from TRBV28 and TRBJ1-5, with 9 positions matching TRBD1. With V trimmed by 10 bases and J by 5 bases, 3 bases remained unmatched. The CDR3 covers 12 residues. Germline CDR1 and CDR2: MDHEN and SYDVKM. The CDR3 DNA is TGTGCCACAGGGGACAGGGATCAGCCCCAGCATTTT. Translation: CATGDRDQPQHF.

This clonotype was picked up a small number of times. Germline is not matched at one junction end, which may reflect a read error. The V and J genes are TRBV11-2 and TRBJ2-7, with 16 bases that match TRBD2. This CDR3 contains 18 residues. In germline, CDR1 is SGHAT, CDR2 FQNNGV. Here the CDR3 reads CASSTYSGTSGRAYERYF. CDR3 nucleotides: TGTGCCAGCAGCACCTACTCCGGGACTAGCGGGAGGGCCTACGAGCGGTACTTC.

Remarks on this clonotype: The missing conserved phenylalanine or tryptophan at the end of this CDR3 makes a read error likely. This chain links TRBV28 with TRBJ2-1; 12 bases are a match to TRBD1. The CDR3 runs to 18 residues. Germline values: CDR1 MDHEN, CDR2 SYDVKM. The ends lost 1 base at V and 7 bases at J; junction bases unmatched: 11. The CDR3 DNA reads as TGTGCCAGCAGTTTATCACTTACCGGGACAGGGGGCCGGAATGAGCAGTTCCTC. This encodes CASSLSLTGTGGRNEQFL.

The rearrangement links TRBV6-5 to TRBJ2-1, with 13 bases lining up with TRBD2. Germline CDR1 MNHEY, CDR2 SVGAGI. This CDR3 is built from 16 residues. V shed 6 bases, J shed 8 bases, and the junction held 10 bases outside the gene matches. The CDR3, as DNA: TGTGCCAGCAGGTCCTTGGGACTAGCGGGACTCGATGAGCAGTTCTTC. Translated, it gives CASRSLGLAGLDEQFF.

The chain is built from TRBV28 and TRBJ2-5, with 7 bases identical to TRBD2. The trim removed 7 bases at V and 1 base at J, leaving 12 bases unmatched. Germline CDR1 MDHEN, CDR2 SYDVKM. The CDR3 contains 16 residues. The CDR3 is CASTPWGGGFQETQYF. The CDR3 region has the DNA TGTGCCAGCACTCCCTGGGGGGGGGGTTTCCAAGAGACCCAGTACTTC.

This clonotype has only a few counts. The V gene is TRBV12-3 or TRBV12-4, the J gene TRBJ1-5; D unresolved. The length of the CDR3 is 12 residues. Trimming took 2 bases from V and 7 from J, leaving 6 bases between them. The CDR3 DNA is TGTGCCAGCAGTTTATTCCGCCAGCCCCAGCATTTT. Translating gives CASSLFRQPQHF.

The sample holds many counts of this clonotype. This chain links TRBV5-1 with TRBJ2-7, with TRBD1 matching over 9 bases. In germline, CDR1 is SGHRS, CDR2 YFSETQ. This CDR3 contains 13 residues. V shed 8 bases, J shed 0 bases, and the junction held 3 bases outside the gene matches. CDR3 sequence reads: CASGTGSSYEQYF. In nucleotides, the CDR3 is TGCGCCAGTGGGACAGGGTCCTCCTACGAGCAGTACTTC.

The V gene is TRBV7-9, the J gene TRBJ1-1; no reliable D call. V shed 1 base and J shed 2 bases, with 8 bases lying between them. Germline loops: CDR1 SEHNR, CDR2 FQNEAQ (reference sequence). The CDR3 runs 14 residues. The CDR3 here is CASSLGGPNTEAFF. CDR3 bases: TGTGCCAGCAGCTTAGGGGGTCCCAACACTGAAGCTTTCTTT.

In its sample, this clonotype was seen a few times. The chain is built from TRBV3-1 and TRBJ2-2, with 8 bases aligning to TRBD1. The CDR3 covers 16 residues. Germline CDR1 is LGHDT and CDR2 is YNNKEL (reference sequence). J lost 7 bases, V lost 4 bases, and 11 bases had no gene match. CDR3 sequence: CASSPAGTGTGGELFF. The CDR3 DNA sequence: TGTGCCAGCAGCCCGGCCGGGACAGGTACGGGCGGGGAGCTGTTTTTT.

The table lists this clonotype with many counts. The chain joins TRBV16 to TRBJ2-5, with 9 bases that match TRBD1. Germline-derived CDR1 and CDR2 are KGHSY and FQNENV. The junction had 4 bases not matched to a gene; V was cut back by 3 bases and J by 5 bases. This CDR3 contains 14 residues. In DNA form, the CDR3 reads TGTGCCAGCAGCCAGACAGGGGGGATGGAGACCCAGTACTTC. Its translation is CASSQTGGMETQYF.

Comment on this clonotype: This likely comes from a read error, as the CDR3 has no conserved phenylalanine or tryptophan at its end. The V call is TRBV28, the J call TRBJ1-2; D is uncertain. Germline lookup yields CDR1 MDHEN and CDR2 SYDVKM. Trimming removed 6 bases from V and 8 bases from J, with 13 bases in between. The CDR3 runs to 12 residues. CDR3 nucleotide sequence: TGTGCCAGCAGCGATCATTCTGCCGGCTACACCTTG. Its translation is CASSDHSAGYTL.

Notes on this clonotype: Because the CDR3 is missing its conserved closing phenylalanine or tryptophan, this is likely a read error. The V gene is TRBV10-2, the J gene TRBJ2-7; D may match TRBD1 or TRBD2 (5 bases each). V lost 11 bases, J lost 3 bases, and 17 bases lay in between. CDR1 and CDR2 (germline): WSHSY, SAAADI. The length of the CDR3 is 13 residues. CDR3 nucleotide sequence: TGCGCCGGGGGTAAGGAGGAGGTCTACGAGCAGTACTAC. Protein product: CAGGKEEVYEQYY.